The rows below give T cell receptor beta chains drawn from one sample of a study of blood T cell repertoires in COVID-19. Clones were read by immunoSEQ multiplex PCR, and TCRdb kept only the in-frame ones, dropping some. The sample records about 88,000 clones, about 88% being singletons. Input material: peripheral blood. All receptors come from an elderly woman with acute or convalescent COVID-19. Each CDR3 is given with its conserved first and last residue. A D gene is named only where the DNA matches it firmly. Expanded clones are given a class, and other clones once, few, many or no size at all.

d_gene	v_gene	abundance	j_gene	CDR3nt	CDR3aa
TRBD1	TRBV7-6	NA	TRBJ2-1	TGTGCCAGCAGCGCAGACCTTACAGGGGGCGATGAGCAGTTCTTC	CASSADLTGGDEQFF
TRBD2	TRBV5-1	NA	TRBJ2-5	TGCGCCAGCAGCTTGGAGCGGGAGGGTGAGACCCAGTACTTC	CASSLEREGETQYF
TRBD1	TRBV30	few	TRBJ1-6	TGTGCCTGGGGGACAGTCTTTAATTCACCCCTCCACTTT	CAWGTVFNSPLHF
NA	TRBV28	NA	TRBJ1-4	TGTGCCCGCGGCCTCGTAGAAAAACTGTTTTTT	CARGLVEKLFF
NA	TRBV6-6	NA	TRBJ2-1	TGTGCCAGCAGGAGGGTCGATGAGCAGTTCTTC	CASRRVDEQFF
NA	TRBV4-1	NA	TRBJ2-1	TGCGCCAGCAGCCAAGACCGGTCAGAGGGGCAGTTCTTC	CASSQDRSEGQFF
TRBD2	TRBV5-1	once	TRBJ2-1	TGCGCCAGCAGCTTTTCCGGGACTAGCGGGCGAAGTTCCTACAATGAGCAGTTCTTC	CASSFSGTSGRSSYNEQFF
TRBD2	TRBV27	NA	TRBJ2-1	TGTGCCAGCAGGGGACTAGCGGGAGCCACGGCCAGCTCCTACAATGAGCAGTTCTTC	CASRGLAGATASSYNEQFF
NA	TRBV18	NA	TRBJ2-7	TGTGCCAGCTCACCTGAGGGATACGTCTCCTACGAGCAGTACTTC	CASSPEGYVSYEQYF
TRBD2	TRBV28	NA	TRBJ2-5	TGTGCCAGCAGTTTACAAGGAGGGACTAGCGGACAAGAGACCCAGTACTTC	CASSLQGGTSGQETQYF
NA	TRBV7-9	NA	TRBJ2-4	TGTGCCAGCAGCTTGGGAACCGGGATCCTAGCCAAAAACATTCAGTACTTC	CASSLGTGILAKNIQYF
NA	TRBV9	once	TRBJ2-1	TGTGCCAGCAGCTCGAGTGGGGGCAGAACCAACTTGAATGAGCAGTTCTTC	CASSSSGGRTNLNEQFF
NA	TRBV11-2	NA	TRBJ2-5	TGTGCCAGCAGCTTAGGAGGGTTCTGGGAGACCCAGTACTTC	CASSLGGFWETQYF
NA	TRBV5-8	NA	TRBJ1-4	TGTGCCAGCAGCTTGACAGGGTTTGAAAAACTGTTTTTT	CASSLTGFEKLFF
NA	TRBV19	NA	TRBJ1-5	TGTGCCAGTAGTATGATGGACAGCCAGGGGCCCCAGCATTTT	CASSMMDSQGPQHF
NA	TRBV3-1/TRBV3-2	NA	TRBJ1-6	TGTGCCAGCAGCCACTCGGGTCCCAATTCACCCCTCCACTTT	CASSHSGPNSPLHF
TRBD1	TRBV19	few	TRBJ2-1	TGTGCCAGTAGTGGGGCAGGGGGCGGATACTACAATGAGCAGTTCTTC	CASSGAGGGYYNEQFF
NA	TRBV7-2	NA	TRBJ1-6	TGTGCCAGCAGCTATCCAGGGAGGGGGGGTTCACCCCTCCACTTT	CASSYPGRGGSPLHF
NA	TRBV29-1	NA	TRBJ1-1	TGCAGCGTAGCTGACAGCCCTGAAGCTTTCTTT	CSVADSPEAFF
NA	TRBV7-9	NA	TRBJ1-2	TGTGCCAGCAGCTTATGGTCGACAGAAAATAGCTACACCTTC	CASSLWSTENSYTF
NA	TRBV4-3	NA	TRBJ1-2	TGCGCCAGCAGCCAAGAGGTCGGACGGACATCGTATGGCTACACCTTC	CASSQEVGRTSYGYTF
NA	TRBV12-3/TRBV12-4	NA	TRBJ1-4	TGTGCCAGCAATGAGGGTTTGGATGAAAAACTGTTTTTT	CASNEGLDEKLFF
NA	TRBV5-4	NA	TRBJ2-2	TGTGCCAGCAGCCCTGGACAGCTCAACACCGGGGAGCTGTTTTTT	CASSPGQLNTGELFF
TRBD1	TRBV28	NA	TRBJ1-4	TGTGCCAGCACGACAGGGTATGCGAATGAAAAACTGTTTTTT	CASTTGYANEKLFF
NA	TRBV7-6	few	TRBJ2-2	TGTGCCAGCAGCCCCTACTCTAGTAAGATCGGGGAGCTGTTTTTT	CASSPYSSKIGELFF
TRBD1	TRBV6-6	NA	TRBJ1-6	TGTGCCAGCAGGATACAGGGGAAGAGTTCACCCCTCCACTTT	CASRIQGKSSPLHF
NA	TRBV19	NA	TRBJ2-2	TGTGCCAGTAGTATAGGAGCGGGCACCGGGGAGCTGTTTTTT	CASSIGAGTGELFF
NA	TRBV7-9	NA	TRBJ1-1	TGTGCCAGCAGCTTAGAAGGGAGCTTAGCTTTCTTT	CASSLEGSLAFF
TRBD1	TRBV6-2/TRBV6-3	NA	TRBJ1-4	TGTGCCAGCAGTTCCATGGACAGGATGTATGAAAAACTGTTTTTT	CASSSMDRMYEKLFF
TRBD2	TRBV9	NA	TRBJ2-5	TGTGCCAGCAGCTCCGGACTAGCGGGAGGGCCAGAGACCCAGTACTTC	CASSSGLAGGPETQYF
NA	TRBV6-5	NA	TRBJ1-5	TGTGCCAGCAGAGTTAGACAGTATAGCAATCAGCCCCAGCATTTT	CASRVRQYSNQPQHF
TRBD2	TRBV2	NA	TRBJ2-1	TGTGCCAGCAGGACAGCGGGAACGGCCCATGAGCAGTTCTTC	CASRTAGTAHEQFF
TRBD1	TRBV6-5	few	TRBJ2-7	TGTGCCAGCTCAACTCCGGCAGGGGGCGCGTTTGAGCAGTACTTC	CASSTPAGGAFEQYF
NA	TRBV3-1/TRBV3-2	NA	TRBJ2-2	TGTGCCAGCAGCCAATCGGTGGTTGGCACCGGGGAGCTGTTTTTT	CASSQSVVGTGELFF
TRBD2	TRBV6-4	NA	TRBJ2-1	TGTGCCAGCAGTATGACTAGCCCTGGGAATGAGCAGTTCTTC	CASSMTSPGNEQFF
TRBD1	TRBV18	NA	TRBJ1-5	TGTGCCAGCTCGATGGGACAGCTCAATCAGCCCCAGCATTTT	CASSMGQLNQPQHF
TRBD1	TRBV28	few	TRBJ2-5	TGTGCCACCAAGAAGTCAGGGGGCCGAGAGACCCAGTACTTC	CATKKSGGRETQYF
TRBD2	TRBV6-5	NA	TRBJ2-1	TGTGCCAGCAGTTACTCGAGGGCTAGCGGAAACAATGAGCAGTTCTTC	CASSYSRASGNNEQFF
TRBD1	TRBV11-2	once	TRBJ2-4	TGTGCCAGCAGCCGGGGACAGGGGGTGGCAAACATTCAGTACTTC	CASSRGQGVANIQYF
TRBD2	TRBV27	NA	TRBJ2-5	TGTGCCAGCAGAACTAGCGGGAGGTTAGAGACCCAGTACTTC	CASRTSGRLETQYF
NA	TRBV21-1	NA	TRBJ1-2	TGTGCCAGCAGCAATTGGGACAGGGGGCGATATGGCTACACCTTC	CASSNWDRGRYGYTF